This note documents a single T cell receptor (beta chain) sequence. The data originate from a study of blood T cell repertoires in COVID-19. At the level of the study: Material from acute and convalescent COVID-19 was sourced from the United States, Italy and Spain.

Germline lookup yields CDR1 MDHEN and CDR2 SYDVKM. V gave up 6 bases and J gave up 8 bases, with 22 bases separating them. The CDR3 loop spans 15 amino acids. Per the authors' pipeline: The assay estimated nucleated cells by amplifying reference gene primers. TCRdb keeps only in-frame clones here, not all; method: immunoSEQ multiplex PCR. V and J calls and clone size are copied from that table; D and trimming were computed from the DNA. The sample yields about 140,000 clones, over 65% seen once. Sequencing used peripheral blood. This TCR was recovered from a woman of 80 years or more with active or convalescent COVID-19. The chain recombines TRBV28 with TRBJ1-2; D gene ambiguous. CDR3: CASSPPPQPWKGYTF. The CDR3 DNA follows: TGTGCCAGCAGCCCCCCCCCACAGCCTTGGAAGGGCTACACCTTC.